One and the same sample provided the 17 T cell receptor beta chains below, sequenced in a study of blood T cell repertoires in COVID-19. Clones were sequenced by immunoSEQ multiplex PCR, and TCRdb holds only the in-frame ones, with some missing. The table includes 230,000 or so clones, 80% to 90% detected once. Sample: peripheral blood. These receptors all come from a woman between 40 and 55 years old who had recovered from COVID-19.

The gene calls are TRBV4-1 and TRBJ2-5; 7 bases agree with TRBD1. Germline loops: CDR1 MGHRA, CDR2 YSYEKL. The CDR3 covers 15 residues. The V segment lost 0 bases and the J segment 4 bases; nucleotides outside the gene matches: 5. CDR3 sequence (DNA): TGCGCCAGCAGCCAAGAAGACAGGGCGGGAGAGACCCAGTACTTC. Residues: CASSQEDRAGETQYF.

The chain employs TRBV2 and TRBJ2-1, with 10 bases identical to TRBD1. Germline V gene sequence: CDR1 SNHLY, CDR2 FYNNEI. V lost 8 bases to trimming and J lost 15 bases; unmatched junction nucleotides: 13. The CDR3 contains 13 residues. CDR3 loop: CASGRTGGVIPFF. The DNA for the CDR3 is TGTGCCAGCGGTAGGACAGGGGGGGTTATTCCGTTCTTC.

V gene TRBV5-4 combines with J gene TRBJ2-5; TRBD1 might be the D (5 bases). Trimming took off 2 bases at V and 5 bases at J, with 13 bases between the two ends. Germline V gene data show CDR1 as SGHNT and CDR2 as YYREEE (reference sequence). The CDR3 runs 14 residues. The CDR3 spells CASSFQGNGETQYF. CDR3 in DNA: TGTGCCAGCAGCTTTCAGGGAAACGGGGAGACCCAGTACTTC.

Only one count was recorded for this clone. The chain combines TRBV19 with TRBJ1-2; the D gene is possibly TRBD1 (6 bases). Deletions cut 7 bases from V and 3 bases from J, with 12 bases between. CDR1 LNHDA and CDR2 SQIVND come from the germline V gene (reference sequence). This CDR3 region has 13 residues. In nucleotides, the CDR3 is TGTGCCAGTACTCGGGAGGGGGACTATGGCTACACCTTC. It specifies CASTREGDYGYTF. The full variable domain, in which reference TRBV19 and TRBJ1-2 provide the parts outside the CDR3, is DGGITQSPKYLFRKEGQNVTLSCEQNLNHDAMYWYRQDPGQGLRLIYYSQIVNDFQKGDIAEGYSVSREKKESFPLTVTSAQKNPTAFYLCASTREGDYGYTFGSGTRLTVV.

The chain joins TRBV29-1 to TRBJ1-2, with TRBD1 matching 8 bases. Trimming at V came to 1 base and at J to 7 bases, leaving 5 bases not matched to a gene. CDR3 length: 13 amino acids. Germline V gene data show CDR1 as SQVTM and CDR2 as ANQGSEA. The CDR3 loop is CSVEGGQGAGYTF. The CDR3 coding sequence is TGCAGCGTTGAAGGCGGCCAGGGGGCTGGCTACACCTTC.

The chain uses TRBV9 and TRBJ1-4, with 9 bases matching TRBD1. Per the germline V gene, CDR1 is SGDLS and CDR2 is YYNGEE. The J segment lost 7 bases and the V segment lost 2 bases, leaving 6 bases of the junction unmatched. The CDR3 covers 15 residues. This chain's CDR3 is CASSVAGTGSEKLFF. In nucleotides, the CDR3 is TGTGCCAGCAGCGTCGCCGGGACAGGGTCTGAAAAACTGTTTTTT.

The chain joins TRBV5-1 to TRBJ1-1, with TRBD1 matching 10 bases. Germline loops: CDR1 SGHRS, CDR2 YFSETQ. V trimming: 4 bases; J trimming: 0 bases; junction bases outside the gene matches: 6. This CDR3 has 16 residues. CDR3 bases: TGCGCCAGCAGCCTAGGGACAGGGGCCATGAACACTGAAGCTTTCTTT. It translates to CASSLGTGAMNTEAFF.

This sequence joins TRBV10-2 and TRBJ1-5; the D gene is possibly TRBD1 (6 bases). Germline V lookup: CDR1 WSHSY, CDR2 SAAADI. This CDR3 is built from 14 residues. V was shortened by 4 bases and J by 9 bases, with 16 bases between the two germline ends. The CDR3 here is CASSAQGLLTPQHF. The CDR3 nucleotides read TGCGCCAGCAGTGCTCAGGGGTTACTTACGCCCCAGCATTTT.

The chain employs TRBV6-2 or TRBV6-3 and TRBJ2-3; 10 nucleotides align to TRBD1. In germline, CDR1 is MNHEY, CDR2 SVGEGT. V lost 1 base to trimming and J lost 0 bases; unmatched junction nucleotides: 4. The CDR3 contains 17 residues. The CDR3 is CASSYLPGQGSTDTQYF. The DNA of the CDR3 is TGTGCCAGCAGTTACTTACCGGGACAGGGGAGCACAGATACGCAGTATTTT.

V and J are TRBV7-9 and TRBJ2-1; maybe TRBD2 (6 bases). The germline gives CDR1 SEHNR, CDR2 FQNEAQ (reference sequence). V lost 7 bases and J 3 bases, leaving 13 bases between the germline ends. CDR3 length equals 14 residues. CDR3 bases: TGTGCCAGCACCCCGGGCGGGAACTACAATGAGCAGTTCTTC. This translates into CASTPGGNYNEQFF.

The chain combines TRBV11-3 with TRBJ2-4; tentative D call: TRBD1 (5 bases). Germline V CDR1 and CDR2: SGHNT, YENEEA. The CDR3 spans 13 residues. V was pared by 5 bases and J by 7 bases, with 12 bases between. CDR3 sequence: CASSPEQVNIQYF. As DNA, the CDR3 is TGTGCCAGCAGCCCAGAACAGGTGAACATTCAGTACTTC.

The gene calls are TRBV11-3 and TRBJ2-4; 12 bases are a match to TRBD2. CDR1 and CDR2 from the germline V gene are SGHNT and YENEEA. V lost 5 bases and J lost 8; bases outside the gene matches: 4. The CDR3 consists of 14 residues. The CDR3 sequence: CASSMTSGSDIQYF. CDR3 DNA: TGTGCCAGCAGCATGACTAGCGGGAGTGACATTCAGTACTTC.

The chain uses TRBV6-2 or TRBV6-3 and TRBJ1-1; D gene ambiguous. This CDR3 has 13 amino acids. Germline CDR1 reads MNHEY; CDR2 reads SVGEGT. Between the trimmed V and J ends, which lost 1 base and 7 bases, there was a span of 10 bases. CDR3 loop: CASSYLGRGEAFF. In DNA form, the CDR3 reads TGTGCCAGCAGTTACTTAGGTCGGGGTGAAGCTTTCTTT.

The rearrangement links TRBV25-1 to TRBJ1-2; 7 bases agree with TRBD1. CDR3 length equals 14 residues. In germline, CDR1 is MGHDK, CDR2 SYGVNS. Trimming took 2 bases from V and 3 from J; bases not matched to a gene: 3. The CDR3 loop reads CASSEPTGDYGYTF. For the CDR3, the DNA is TGTGCCAGCAGTGAACCAACAGGGGACTATGGCTACACCTTC.

The V gene is TRBV5-1, the J gene TRBJ1-2; D not certain. CDR3 size: 13 residues. Germline assignment: CDR1 SGHRS and CDR2 YFSETQ. Trimming removed 1 base at V and 3 bases at J, with 7 bases between. DNA for the CDR3: TGCGCCAGCAGCTTGCTTTCGGACTATGGCTACACCTTC. This sequence encodes CASSLLSDYGYTF.

The chain joins TRBV7-2 to TRBJ1-5; D perhaps matches TRBD1 (6 bases). V was trimmed by 5 bases and J by 4 bases, leaving 18 bases between them. The germline CDR1 and CDR2 sequences are SGHTA and FQGNSA. This CDR3 has 16 residues. The CDR3 DNA reads as TGTGCCAGCAGCCCGCTAGGGGGGGGGAAGAATCAGCCCCAGCATTTT. It is translated as CASSPLGGGKNQPQHF. The variable domain in full, completed from reference TRBV7-2 and TRBJ1-5, reads GAGVSQSPSNKVTEKGKDVELRCDPISGHTALYWYRQSLGQGLEFLIYFQGNSAPDKSGLPSDRFSAERTGGSVSTLTIQRTQQEDSAVYLCASSPLGGGKNQPQHFGDGTRLSIL.

The rearrangement links TRBV9 to TRBJ2-2, with TRBD1 identical over 7 bases. Losses at the gene ends were 3 bases for V and 9 bases for J; bases not matched to a gene: 8. The CDR3 is 14 amino acids. The germline V gene encodes CDR1 SGDLS and CDR2 YYNGEE. The CDR3 region has the DNA TGTGCCAGCAGCGCAGGACAGGCTCTACGGGAGCTGTTTTTT. Translation gives CASSAGQALRELFF.